This T cell receptor (beta chain) was captured in a study of T cell responses to AZD1222 COVID-19 vaccine. Points from the study as a whole: Most donors were white British, females outnumbered males, and clonal diversity was possibly underestimated. Following two doses of AZD1222, Spike-specific TCR breadth and depth rose. Samples come after the peak T cell response, not at day 14.

Generated by immunoSEQ multiplex PCR, the TCRdb table keeps only in-frame clones and is missing some. In the table there are about 120,000 clones, approximately 88% of which are singletons. Germline V gene data show CDR1 as SGHAT and CDR2 as FQDESV (reference sequence). Trimming pared 2 bases from V and 1 base from J, leaving 8 bases between. The CDR3 totals 14 residues. This clone was observed a handful of times. Antigen specificity is unknown. V is TRBV11-1 and J is TRBJ1-2; D is undetermined. The sample was peripheral blood, taken on day 0 of AZD1222 vaccination. This TCR was sampled from an adult in good health. CDR3 DNA: TGTGCCAGCAGCTTATCGGTCAATAACTATGGCTACACCTTC. This encodes CASSLSVNNYGYTF.